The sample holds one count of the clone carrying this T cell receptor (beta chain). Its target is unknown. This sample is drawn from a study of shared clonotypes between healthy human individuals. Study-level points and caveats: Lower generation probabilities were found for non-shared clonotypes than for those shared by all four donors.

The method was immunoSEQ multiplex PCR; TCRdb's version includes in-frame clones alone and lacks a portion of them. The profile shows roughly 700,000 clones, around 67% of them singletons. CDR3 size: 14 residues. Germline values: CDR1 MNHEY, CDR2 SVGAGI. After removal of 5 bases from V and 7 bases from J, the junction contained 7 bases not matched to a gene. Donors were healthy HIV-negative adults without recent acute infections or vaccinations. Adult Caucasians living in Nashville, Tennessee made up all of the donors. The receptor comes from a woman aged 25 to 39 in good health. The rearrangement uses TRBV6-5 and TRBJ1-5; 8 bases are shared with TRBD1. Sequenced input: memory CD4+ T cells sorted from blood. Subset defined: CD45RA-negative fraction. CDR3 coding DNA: TGTGCCAGCAGTCCAGGACAGGGATGGCAGCCCCAGCATTTT. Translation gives CASSPGQGWQPQHF.